This T cell receptor (beta chain) was sequenced in a study of T cells in Graves' hyperthyroidism and ophthalmopathy. Amplification of TCR beta CDR3 regions was performed using RNA transcripts as template. Primed by the HTBI set, a first-round RT-PCR was run on the TCR CDR3. TCRdb recomputed calls from the multiplex PCR reads with MiXCR, one row per CDR3 protein. The sample shows 640,000 or so distinct CDR3 sequences, approximately 14% of them seen only once. In the ophthalmopathy cohort, Clinical Activity Score was at least 3, NOSPECS grade at least 4, and duration under 3 months. Orbital computed tomography and thyroid ultrasound, together with serum TRAb and thyroxine and clinical symptoms, were used for diagnoses. V dropped 5 bases and J dropped 2 bases, with 13 bases sitting between them. This CDR3 is built from 13 residues. The germline V gene has CDR1 DFQATT and CDR2 SNEGSKA (reference sequence).

At least ten counts were recorded for this clonotype. The receptor's source is a middle-aged woman with Graves' ophthalmopathy. Sample: blood. The chain carries TRBV20-1 and TRBJ2-7; tentatively, D is TRBD1 or TRBD2 (5 bases each). The DNA for the CDR3 is TGCAGTGCTGGCCGGGACCGAACCTACGAGCAGTACTTC. Protein sequence: CSAGRDRTYEQYF.